This T cell receptor (beta chain) was retrieved from a study of blood T cell repertoires in COVID-19. Study overall: Samples of COVID-19 (acute and convalescent) were obtained from the United States, Italy and Spain.

Study processing details: The assay estimated nucleated cells by amplifying reference gene primers. Produced via immunoSEQ multiplex PCR; TCRdb's table is partial and in-frame only. Clone size and the V and J calls come from that table; the DNA yielded D and trimming. Of roughly 300,000 clones in the sample, approximately 86% are singletons; the top ten hold about 4%. This clone was counted once. Self-reported history from a screening survey and questionnaire set each donor's cohort. Sequencing was done on a sample of PBMCs or T cells enriched from blood (not recorded which). The TCR comes from a woman aged 40-49 years with acute COVID-19.

The CDR3 DNA sequence: TGTGCCAGCAGCTTGCCTCTTGGACAGGGGAATACAGATACGCAGTATTTT. This codes for CASSLPLGQGNTDTQYF. The V call is TRBV7-2, the J call TRBJ2-3, with 9 bases that match TRBD1. The germline CDR1 and CDR2 sequences are SGHTA and FQGNSA. Trimming cost V 3 bases and J 3 bases; bases outside gene matches: 10. The CDR3 extends over 17 amino acids.